This entry lists 6 T cell receptor beta chains sequenced from one sample in a study of cytomegalovirus exposure and HLA in healthy donors. PCR used 60 Vbeta primers and 13 Jbeta primers. Assay: immunoSEQ multiplex PCR; the TCRdb copy retains only in-frame clones and omits some. The sample lists roughly 83,000 clones, approximately 75% occurring once. The sample comprised PBMCs. The receptor set was obtained from a man between 60 and 75 years old in good health and CMV-seronegative.

The rearrangement uses TRBV25-1 and TRBJ1-4, with a weak D call TRBD1 (6 bases). The CDR3 has 15 amino acids. Deletions cut 4 bases from V and 4 bases from J, with 13 bases between. The V gene's germline CDR1 is MGHDK and CDR2 SYGVNS. CDR3 sequence reads: CASSAPDRRNEKLFF. The CDR3 region has the DNA TGTGCCAGCAGTGCCCCCGACAGGCGTAATGAAAAACTGTTTTTT.

The genes are TRBV9 and TRBJ1-1; perhaps TRBD1 as D (6 bases). Germline V gene sequence: CDR1 SGDLS, CDR2 YYNGEE. The V end was cut by 3 bases, the J end by 3 bases, with 12 bases between. CDR3 size: 14 residues. This chain's CDR3 is CASSGRGSDTEAFF. The DNA for the CDR3 is TGTGCCAGCAGCGGCAGGGGAAGCGACACTGAAGCTTTCTTT. Variable domain in full (rest from reference TRBV9 and TRBJ1-1): DSGVTQTPKHLITATGQRVTLRCSPRSGDLSVYWYQQSLDQGLQFLIQYYNGEERAKGNILERFSAQQFPDLHSELNLSSLELGDSALYFCASSGRGSDTEAFFGQGTRLTVV.

The V and J genes are TRBV18 and TRBJ1-5, with D perhaps TRBD1 (5 bases). Germline values: CDR1 KGHSH, CDR2 LQKENI. The CDR3 is made up of 13 amino acids. V gave up 6 bases and J gave up 7 bases, with 13 bases separating them. In nucleotides, the CDR3 is TGTGCCAGCTCCGCGGGGGGTGGGCAGCCCCAGCATTTT. Translated: CASSAGGGQPQHF.

In its sample, this clone was seen once. CDR3 loop: CASSLLQGGQPQHF. CDR3 nucleotides: TGCGCCAGCAGCTTGTTACAGGGCGGTCAGCCCCAGCATTTT. The V call is TRBV5-1, the J call TRBJ1-5, with a tentative D call TRBD1 (6 bases). Trimming removed 1 base at V and 6 bases at J, with 11 bases between. The germline CDR1 and CDR2 sequences are SGHRS and YFSETQ. CDR3 length: 14 amino acids.

This clone was picked up a small number of times. The chain recombines TRBV29-1 with TRBJ2-2, with 15 bases that match TRBD2. This CDR3 has 16 residues. Per germline, CDR1 SQVTM and CDR2 ANQGSEA. The V and J ends lost 5 bases and 5 bases, in that order; junction bases with no gene match: 6. CDR3 loop: CSVRTSGGAQTGELFF. The CDR3 bases are TGCAGCGTTAGGACTAGCGGGGGGGCCCAAACCGGGGAGCTGTTTTTT.

As to this clone: A far larger clone is off by one base, so a read error is likely. The chain carries TRBV7-9 and TRBJ1-6, with D perhaps matching TRBD1 (6 bases). The CDR3 has 17 amino acids. In germline, CDR1 is SEHNR, CDR2 FQNEAQ (reference sequence). The CDR3 sequence: CSSSLGAGQPYNSPLHF. DNA for the CDR3: TGTTCCAGCAGCTTGGGGGCAGGGCAGCCCTATAATTCACCCCTCCACTTT.